The 7 T cell receptor beta chains given below trace back to one sample, sequenced in a study of T-cell reconstitution after alpha-beta-depleted transplantation in children. Construction of the TCRbeta library involved unique molecular identifiers. MiXCR, applied by TCRdb to the PCR reads, yields one record per CDR3 protein. This sample yields around 420,000 distinct CDR3 sequences, of which around 15% are seen a single time; approximately 28% belongs to the top ten. The sequenced sample was PBMCs, mostly from graft donor cells, obtained 360 days after TCRalphabeta/CD19-depleted stem cell transplant. The receptors were gathered from a boy under two years old who had a stem cell transplant for Wiskott-Aldrich syndrome, so the T cells may come from the graft donor.

This clonotype was counted only a few times. CDR3 amino acids: CASSFPTEAYGYTF. CDR3 DNA sequence: TGTGCCAGCAGCTTCCCCACAGAGGCCTATGGCTACACCTTC. V and J are TRBV13 and TRBJ1-2; D call uncertain. CDR1 and CDR2 (germline): PRHDT, FYEKMQ (reference sequence). Between the trimmed V and J ends, which lost 3 bases and 4 bases, there was a span of 12 bases. The CDR3 has 14 residues.

There are a few counts of this clonotype. The chain combines TRBV20-1 with TRBJ2-7; a possible D gene is TRBD1 (5 bases). Trimming pared 6 bases from V and 0 bases from J, leaving 15 bases between. CDR3 length: 14 residues. Germline loops: CDR1 DFQATT, CDR2 SNEGSKA (reference sequence). The chain's CDR3 is CSARTGPLSYEQYF. The CDR3 bases are TGCAGTGCCAGAACAGGACCCCTCTCCTACGAGCAGTACTTC.

This clonotype was seen only a few times. J is TRBJ2-7 and V is TRBV13; D is perhaps TRBD2 (5 bases). Germline assignment: CDR1 PRHDT and CDR2 FYEKMQ (reference sequence). The ends were cut back, 0 bases at V and 2 bases at J, with 8 bases in the middle. The CDR3 is 14 residues long. Here the CDR3 reads CASSLGERTYEQYF. As DNA, the CDR3 is TGTGCCAGCAGCTTAGGGGAGCGGACCTACGAGCAGTACTTC.

Only a few counts were recorded for this clonotype. V usage is TRBV11-2 and J usage is TRBJ2-5; D possibly matches TRBD1 or TRBD2 (7 bases each). CDR1 SGHAT and CDR2 FQNNGV come from the germline V gene. The CDR3 has 15 residues. The V end was cut by 5 bases, the J end by 4 bases, with 17 bases between. CDR3 protein: CASSAYRGGIETQYF. The CDR3 DNA follows: TGTGCCAGCAGCGCCTACAGGGGAGGGATAGAGACCCAGTACTTC.

This clonotype was observed a handful of times. The V and J genes are TRBV11-3 and TRBJ2-1; 7 nucleotides match TRBD2. The length of the CDR3 is 15 residues. With 5 bases clipped from V and 1 base from J, the junction kept 5 bases outside the gene matches. Germline CDR1 and CDR2: SGHNT and YENEEA. As DNA, the CDR3 is TGTGCCAGCAGCCACGGGAGGAATTCCTACAATGAGCAGTTCTTC. Residues: CASSHGRNSYNEQFF. Full variable domain (rest looked up from reference TRBV11-3 and TRBJ2-1): EAGVVQSPRYKIIEKKQPVAFWCNPISGHNTLYWYLQNLGQGPELLIRYENEEAVDDSQLPKDRFSAERLKGVDSTLKIQPAELGDSAVYLCASSHGRNSYNEQFFGPGTRLTVL.

The chain is built from TRBV11-2 and TRBJ2-7, with 11 nucleotides matching TRBD1. In germline, CDR1 is SGHAT, CDR2 FQNNGV. The CDR3 spans 16 residues. Trimming took 4 bases from V and 3 from J; bases not matched to a gene: 8. The CDR3 region is CASSSTGQGAIYEQYF. The CDR3 DNA reads as TGTGCCAGCAGCTCCACTGGACAGGGGGCAATCTACGAGCAGTACTTC.

The V call is TRBV19, the J call TRBJ1-5; D possibly corresponds to TRBD1 (6 bases). This CDR3 comprises 14 residues. Germline CDR1 and CDR2: LNHDA and SQIVND (reference sequence). The V and J ends lost 3 bases and 6 bases respectively, with 12 bases between them. The CDR3 sequence is CASSMAGESQPQHF. As DNA, the CDR3 is TGTGCCAGTAGTATGGCAGGGGAGAGTCAGCCCCAGCATTTT.